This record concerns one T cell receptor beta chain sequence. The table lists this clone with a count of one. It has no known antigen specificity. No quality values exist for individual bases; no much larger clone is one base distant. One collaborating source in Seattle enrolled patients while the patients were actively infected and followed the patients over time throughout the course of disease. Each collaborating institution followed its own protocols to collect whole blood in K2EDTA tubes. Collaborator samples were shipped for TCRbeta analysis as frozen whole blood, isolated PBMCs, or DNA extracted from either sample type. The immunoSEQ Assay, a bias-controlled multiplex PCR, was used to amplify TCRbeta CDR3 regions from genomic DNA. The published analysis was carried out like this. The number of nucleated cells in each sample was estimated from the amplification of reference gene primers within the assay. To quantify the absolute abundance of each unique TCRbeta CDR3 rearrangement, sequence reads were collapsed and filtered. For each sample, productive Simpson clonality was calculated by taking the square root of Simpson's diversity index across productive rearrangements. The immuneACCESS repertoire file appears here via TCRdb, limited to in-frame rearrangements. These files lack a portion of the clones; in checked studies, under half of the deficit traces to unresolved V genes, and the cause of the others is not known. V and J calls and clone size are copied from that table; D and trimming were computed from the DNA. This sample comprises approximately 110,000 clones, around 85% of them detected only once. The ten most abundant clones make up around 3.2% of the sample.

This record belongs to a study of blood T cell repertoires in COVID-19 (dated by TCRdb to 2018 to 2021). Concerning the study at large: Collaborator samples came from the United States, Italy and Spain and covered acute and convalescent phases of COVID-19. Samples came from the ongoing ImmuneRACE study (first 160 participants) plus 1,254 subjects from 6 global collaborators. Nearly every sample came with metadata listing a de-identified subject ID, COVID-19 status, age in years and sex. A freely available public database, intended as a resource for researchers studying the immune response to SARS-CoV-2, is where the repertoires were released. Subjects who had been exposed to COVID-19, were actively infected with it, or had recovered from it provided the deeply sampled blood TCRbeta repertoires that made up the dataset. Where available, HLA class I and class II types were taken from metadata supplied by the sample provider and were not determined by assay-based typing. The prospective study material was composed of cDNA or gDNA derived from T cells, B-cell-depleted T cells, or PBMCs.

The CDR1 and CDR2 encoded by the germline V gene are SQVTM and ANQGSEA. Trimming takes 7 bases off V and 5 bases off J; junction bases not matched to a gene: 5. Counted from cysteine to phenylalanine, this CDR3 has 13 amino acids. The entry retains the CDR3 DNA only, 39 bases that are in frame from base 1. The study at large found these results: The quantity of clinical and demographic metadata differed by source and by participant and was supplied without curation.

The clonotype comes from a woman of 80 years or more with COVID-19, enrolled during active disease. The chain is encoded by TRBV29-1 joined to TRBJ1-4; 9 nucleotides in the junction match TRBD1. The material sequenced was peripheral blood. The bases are TGCAGCGGGAGGGACAGGGAGAATGAAAAACTGTTTTTT. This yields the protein CSGRDRENEKLFF.